The present entry profiles one TCR beta chain with its context. The table came from immunoSEQ multiplex PCR; TCRdb's copy has only in-frame clones and leaves some out. The data show about 15,000 clones, approximately 73% seen once. Germline CDR1 and CDR2: MDHEN and SYDVKM. Trimming removed 7 bases at V and 14 bases at J, with 21 bases between. The CDR3 contains 14 residues. Tumor samples were taken before definitive surgery or chemotherapy. This sample was included in a study of high-grade serous ovarian cancer treatment subgroups. This clonotype was sampled from a human donor with high-grade serous ovarian cancer. The rearrangement links TRBV28 to TRBJ1-6; D gene unclear. The sequenced sample consisted of tumor tissue. The CDR3 region has the DNA TGTGCCAGCAAAGCCGACCCCACCACGGGGTCCCTCCACTTT. The encoded protein is CASKADPTTGSLHF.